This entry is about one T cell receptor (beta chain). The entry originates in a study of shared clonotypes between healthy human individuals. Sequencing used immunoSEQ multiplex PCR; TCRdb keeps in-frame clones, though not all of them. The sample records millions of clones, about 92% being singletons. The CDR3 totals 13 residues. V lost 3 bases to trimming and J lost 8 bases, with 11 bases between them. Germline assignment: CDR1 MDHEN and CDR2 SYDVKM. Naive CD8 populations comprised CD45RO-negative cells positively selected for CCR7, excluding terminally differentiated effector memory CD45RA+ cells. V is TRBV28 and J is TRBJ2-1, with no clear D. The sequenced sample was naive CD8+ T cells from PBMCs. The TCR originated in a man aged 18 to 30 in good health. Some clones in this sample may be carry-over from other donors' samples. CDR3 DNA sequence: TGTGCCAGCAGTTTCAGCGTTGTGGATGAGCAGTTCTTC. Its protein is CASSFSVVDEQFF. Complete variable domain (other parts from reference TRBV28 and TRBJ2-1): DVKVTQSSRYLVKRTGEKVFLECVQDMDHENMFWYRQDPGLGLRLIYFSYDVKMKEKGDIPEGYSVSREKKERFSLILESASTNQTSMYLCASSFSVVDEQFFGPGTRLTVL.